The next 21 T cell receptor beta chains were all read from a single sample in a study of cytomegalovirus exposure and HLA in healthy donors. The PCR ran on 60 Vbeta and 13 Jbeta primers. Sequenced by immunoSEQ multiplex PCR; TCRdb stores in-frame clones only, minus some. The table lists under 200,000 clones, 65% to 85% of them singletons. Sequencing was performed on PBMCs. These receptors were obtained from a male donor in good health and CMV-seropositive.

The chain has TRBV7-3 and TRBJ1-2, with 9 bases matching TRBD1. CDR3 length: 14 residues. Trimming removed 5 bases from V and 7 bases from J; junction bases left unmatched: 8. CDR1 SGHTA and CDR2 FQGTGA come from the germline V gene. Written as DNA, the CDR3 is TGTGCCAGCAGCACCGGGACAGGGAGTAGTGGCTACACCTTC. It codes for CASSTGTGSSGYTF.

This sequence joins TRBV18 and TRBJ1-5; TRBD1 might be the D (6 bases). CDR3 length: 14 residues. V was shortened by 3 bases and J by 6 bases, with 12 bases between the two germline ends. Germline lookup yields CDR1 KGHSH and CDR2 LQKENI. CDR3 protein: CASSPYRDGQPQHF. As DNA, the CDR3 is TGTGCCAGCTCACCCTACAGGGACGGTCAGCCCCAGCATTTT. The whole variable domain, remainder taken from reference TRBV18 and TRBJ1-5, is NAGVMQNPRHLVRRRGQEARLRCSPMKGHSHVYWYRQLPEEGLKFMVYLQKENIIDESGMPKERFSAEFPKEGPSILRIQQVVRGDSAAYFCASSPYRDGQPQHFGDGTRLSIL.

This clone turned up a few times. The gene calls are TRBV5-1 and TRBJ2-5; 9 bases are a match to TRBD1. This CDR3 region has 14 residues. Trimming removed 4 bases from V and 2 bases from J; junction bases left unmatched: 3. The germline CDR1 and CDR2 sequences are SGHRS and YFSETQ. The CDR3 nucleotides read TGCGCCAGCAGCCTGGACAGGGGTCAAGAGACCCAGTACTTC. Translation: CASSLDRGQETQYF. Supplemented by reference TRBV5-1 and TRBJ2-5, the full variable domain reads KAGVTQTPRYLIKTRGQQVTLSCSPISGHRSVSWYQQTPGQGLQFLFEYFSETQRNKGNFPGRFSGRQFSNSRSEMNVSTLELGDSALYLCASSLDRGQETQYFGPGTRLLVL.

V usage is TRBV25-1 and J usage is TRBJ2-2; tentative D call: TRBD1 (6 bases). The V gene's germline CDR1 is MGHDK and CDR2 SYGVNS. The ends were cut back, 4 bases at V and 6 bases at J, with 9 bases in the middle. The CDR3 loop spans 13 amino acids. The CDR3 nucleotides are TGTGCCAGCAGTGCACAGGGAGCCGGGGAGCTGTTTTTT. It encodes CASSAQGAGELFF.

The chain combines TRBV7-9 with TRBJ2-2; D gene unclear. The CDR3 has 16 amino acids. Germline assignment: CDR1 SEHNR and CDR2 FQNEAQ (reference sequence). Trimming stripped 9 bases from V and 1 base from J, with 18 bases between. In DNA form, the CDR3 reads TGTGCCAGAGACGCCCCGGCGGAAGGGAACACCGGGGAGCTGTTTTTT. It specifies CARDAPAEGNTGELFF.

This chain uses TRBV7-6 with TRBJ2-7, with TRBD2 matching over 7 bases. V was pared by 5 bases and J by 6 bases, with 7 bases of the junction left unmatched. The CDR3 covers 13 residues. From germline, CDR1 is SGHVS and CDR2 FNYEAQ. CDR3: CASSRQRDSEQYF. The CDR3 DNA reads TGTGCCAGCAGCAGACAGCGGGACTCCGAGCAGTACTTC.

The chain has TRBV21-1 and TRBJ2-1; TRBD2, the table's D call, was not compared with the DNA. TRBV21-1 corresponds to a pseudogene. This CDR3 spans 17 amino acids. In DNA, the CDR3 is TGTGCCAGCAGCAAACAGGGCATAGCGGGTCCCCACAATGAGCAGTTCTTC. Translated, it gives CASSKQGIAGPHNEQFF.

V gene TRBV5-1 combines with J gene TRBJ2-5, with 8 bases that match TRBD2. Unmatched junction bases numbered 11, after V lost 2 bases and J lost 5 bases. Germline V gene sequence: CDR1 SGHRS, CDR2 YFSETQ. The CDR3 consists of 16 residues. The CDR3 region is CASSFGIREGYETQYF. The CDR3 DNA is TGCGCCAGCAGCTTCGGAATACGGGAGGGTTATGAGACCCAGTACTTC.

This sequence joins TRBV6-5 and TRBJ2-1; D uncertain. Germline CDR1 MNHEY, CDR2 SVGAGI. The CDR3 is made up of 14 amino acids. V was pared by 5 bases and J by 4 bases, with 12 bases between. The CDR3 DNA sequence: TGTGCCAGCAGTCCTTGGGTGGAGTACAATGAGCAGTTCTTC. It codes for CASSPWVEYNEQFF.

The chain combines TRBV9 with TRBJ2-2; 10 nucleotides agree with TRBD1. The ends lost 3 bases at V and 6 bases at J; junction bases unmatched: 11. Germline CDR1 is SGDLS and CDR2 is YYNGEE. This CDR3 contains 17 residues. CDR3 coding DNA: TGTGCCAGCAGCGGACCAGGAGACAGGGGGCTTGCCGGGGAGCTGTTTTTT. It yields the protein CASSGPGDRGLAGELFF.

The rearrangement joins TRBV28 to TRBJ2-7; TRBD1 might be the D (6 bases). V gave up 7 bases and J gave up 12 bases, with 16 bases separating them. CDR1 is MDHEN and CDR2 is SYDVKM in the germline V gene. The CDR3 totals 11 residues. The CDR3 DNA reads TGTGCCAGCAAAACTTCAGGGGTTCCGTACTTC. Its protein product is CASKTSGVPYF. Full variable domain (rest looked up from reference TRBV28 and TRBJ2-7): DVKVTQSSRYLVKRTGEKVFLECVQDMDHENMFWYRQDPGLGLRLIYFSYDVKMKEKGDIPEGYSVSREKKERFSLILESASTNQTSMYLCASKTSGVPYFGPGTRLTVT.

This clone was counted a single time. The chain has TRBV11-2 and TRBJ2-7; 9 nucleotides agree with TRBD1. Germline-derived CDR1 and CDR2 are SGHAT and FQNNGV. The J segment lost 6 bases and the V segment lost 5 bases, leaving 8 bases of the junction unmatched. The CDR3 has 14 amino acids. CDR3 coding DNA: TGTGCCAGCAGCCGGACGGGACAGGGCCTCGAGCAGTACTTC. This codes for CASSRTGQGLEQYF. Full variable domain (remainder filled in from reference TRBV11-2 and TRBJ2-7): EAGVAQSPRYKIIEKRQSVAFWCNPISGHATLYWYQQILGQGPKLLIQFQNNGVVDDSQLPKDRFSAERLKGVDSTLKIQPAKLEDSAVYLCASSRTGQGLEQYFGPGTRLTVT.

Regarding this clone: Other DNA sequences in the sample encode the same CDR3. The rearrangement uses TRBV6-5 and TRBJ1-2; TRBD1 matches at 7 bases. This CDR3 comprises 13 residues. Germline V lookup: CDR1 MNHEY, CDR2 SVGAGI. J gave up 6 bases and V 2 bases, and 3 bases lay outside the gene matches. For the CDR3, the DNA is TGTGCCAGCAGTTACAGGGGGCCGGATGGCTACACCTTC. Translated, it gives CASSYRGPDGYTF.

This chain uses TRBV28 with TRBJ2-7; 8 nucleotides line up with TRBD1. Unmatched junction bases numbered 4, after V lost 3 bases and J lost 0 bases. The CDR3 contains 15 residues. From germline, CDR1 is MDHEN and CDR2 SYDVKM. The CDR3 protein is CASSFGDRSSYEQYF. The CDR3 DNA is TGTGCCAGCAGTTTTGGGGACAGGAGCTCCTACGAGCAGTACTTC.

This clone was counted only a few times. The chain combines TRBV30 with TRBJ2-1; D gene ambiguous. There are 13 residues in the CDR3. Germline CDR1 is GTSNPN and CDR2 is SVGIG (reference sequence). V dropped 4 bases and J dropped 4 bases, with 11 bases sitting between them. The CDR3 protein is CAWNLVTYNEQFF. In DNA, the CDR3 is TGTGCCTGGAACTTAGTAACGTACAATGAGCAGTTCTTC.

CDR3 in DNA: TGTGCCAGCAGTGGGCCCGGGTGGTCGGAGACCCAGTACTTC. This codes for CASSGPGWSETQYF. The rearrangement uses TRBV2 and TRBJ2-5; D gene uncertain. Germline loops: CDR1 SNHLY, CDR2 FYNNEI. V dropped 4 bases and J dropped 5 bases, with 14 bases sitting between them. This CDR3 has 14 amino acids.

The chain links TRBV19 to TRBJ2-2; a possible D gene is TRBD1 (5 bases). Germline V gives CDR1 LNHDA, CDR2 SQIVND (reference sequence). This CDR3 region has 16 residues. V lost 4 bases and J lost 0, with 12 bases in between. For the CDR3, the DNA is TGTGCCAGTAGTACCTCGGACATAGCGAACACCGGGGAGCTGTTTTTT. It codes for CASSTSDIANTGELFF.

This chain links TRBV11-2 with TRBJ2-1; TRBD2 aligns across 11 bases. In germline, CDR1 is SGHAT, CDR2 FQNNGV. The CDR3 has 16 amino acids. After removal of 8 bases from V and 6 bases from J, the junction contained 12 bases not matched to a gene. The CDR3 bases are TGTGCCAGCCGAACTAGCGGGAGAGCCGGGGGCAATGAGCAGTTCTTC. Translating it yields CASRTSGRAGGNEQFF.

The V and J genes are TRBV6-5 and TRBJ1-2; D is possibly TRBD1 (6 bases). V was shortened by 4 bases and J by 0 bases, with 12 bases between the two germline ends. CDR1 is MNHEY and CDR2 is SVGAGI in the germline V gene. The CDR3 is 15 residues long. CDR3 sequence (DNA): TGTGCCAGCAGTTCAACGGGACACCCTAACTATGGCTACACCTTC. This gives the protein CASSSTGHPNYGYTF.

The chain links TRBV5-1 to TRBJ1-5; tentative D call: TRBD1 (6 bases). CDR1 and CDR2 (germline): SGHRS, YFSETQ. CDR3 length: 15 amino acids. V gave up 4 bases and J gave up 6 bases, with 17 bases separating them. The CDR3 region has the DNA TGCGCCAGCAGCCCGGCAGGGGAGTCCAGTCAGCCCCAGCATTTT. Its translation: CASSPAGESSQPQHF.

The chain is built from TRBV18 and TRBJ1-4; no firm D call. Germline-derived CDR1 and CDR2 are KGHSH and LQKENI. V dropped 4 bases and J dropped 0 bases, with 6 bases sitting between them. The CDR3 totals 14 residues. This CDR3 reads CASSRATTNEKLFF. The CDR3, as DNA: TGTGCCAGCTCACGAGCAACAACTAATGAAAAACTGTTTTTT.